The 10 T cell receptor beta chains below were found in one sample sequenced in a study of low-dose radiotherapy and immunotherapy resistance in tumors. Time point specified: before trial treatment. With a constant-region primer and a V-primer adapter, TCRs were subjected to 20 PCR cycles of amplification. TCRdb re-called the reads through MiXCR, storing one row per CDR3 protein. The repertoire includes roughly 46,000 distinct CDR3 sequences, approximately 10% of them detected once, and 6.2% sits in the top ten. The sequenced sample was PBMCs, obtained before treatment. All receptors come from a female donor with ovarian cancer.

This clonotype was seen ten or more times. The chain couples TRBV18 to TRBJ1-2; D remains ambiguous. The CDR3 is made up of 13 amino acids. Per germline, CDR1 KGHSH and CDR2 LQKENI. Deletions cut 2 bases from V and 2 bases from J, with 6 bases between. CDR3 nucleotides: TGTGCCAGCTCACCATCCCGGAACTATGGCTACACCTTC. Its translation: CASSPSRNYGYTF.

At least ten counts were recorded for this clonotype. The rearrangement joins TRBV15 to TRBJ2-7; no firm D call. In germline, CDR1 is LNHNV, CDR2 YYDKDF (reference sequence). The CDR3 is made up of 13 amino acids. Deletions cut 0 bases from V and 1 base from J, with 4 bases between. CDR3 DNA: TGTGCCACCAGCAGAGAGGTTTCCTACGAGCAGTACTTC. This gives the protein CATSREVSYEQYF.

Worth noting for this clonotype: A read error is the likely source, as a far larger clone sits one nucleotide away. The chain recombines TRBV7-3 with TRBJ1-2; 12 bases are shared with TRBD1. The CDR3 extends over 14 amino acids. The germline V gene encodes CDR1 SGHTA and CDR2 FQGTGA. In nucleotides, the CDR3 is TGTGTCAGCAGCGCCGGGACAGGGGGCTTTGGCTACACCTTC. It encodes CVSSAGTGGFGYTF. The complete variable domain, with remaining parts taken from reference TRBV7-3 and TRBJ1-2, reads GAGVSQTPSNKVTEKGKYVELRCDPISGHTALYWYRQSLGQGPEFLIYFQGTGAADDSGLPNDRFFAVRPEGSVSTLKIQRTERGDSAVYLCVSSAGTGGFGYTFGSGTRLTVV.

This clonotype has at least ten counts. J is TRBJ2-6 and V is TRBV2, with no clear D. This CDR3 is built from 15 residues. Trimming removed 3 bases from V and 2 bases from J, with 8 bases in between. Germline V gives CDR1 SNHLY, CDR2 FYNNEI. The CDR3 nucleotides read TGTGCCAGCAGTGACATCGGAGCTGGGGCCAACGTCCTGACTTTC. It is translated as CASSDIGAGANVLTF.

This clonotype was recorded many times. V usage is TRBV6-8 and J usage is TRBJ2-7; 7 positions agree with TRBD1. After removal of 4 bases from V and 3 bases from J, the junction contained 9 bases not matched to a gene. This CDR3 has 15 amino acids. Germline assignment: CDR1 MNHGY and CDR2 SAAAGT. CDR3 nucleotide sequence: TGTGCCAGCAGTTTCCGGCCCGACAGGGACTACGAGCAGTACTTC. Encoded protein: CASSFRPDRDYEQYF.

This clonotype has ten or more counts. V is TRBV19 and J is TRBJ1-1; D gene unclear. V was cut by 6 bases and J by 5 bases, with 7 bases left in between. Germline lookup yields CDR1 LNHDA and CDR2 SQIVND (reference sequence). The CDR3 runs 11 residues. The CDR3 protein is CASSRRTEAFF. CDR3 nucleotide sequence: TGTGCCAGTAGCCGTAGGACTGAAGCTTTCTTT.

This clonotype was recorded many times. The V gene is TRBV30, the J gene TRBJ2-7; D not certain. This CDR3 region has 12 residues. Germline CDR1 is GTSNPN and CDR2 is SVGIG (reference sequence). V shed 3 bases and J shed 7 bases, with 13 bases lying between them. CDR3 sequence (DNA): TGTGCCTGGAGCGCGGCCTTAGGGGAGCAGTACTTC. Its protein product is CAWSAALGEQYF.

This clonotype showed up just a few times. The chain is built from TRBV6-1 and TRBJ2-3, with TRBD2 matching over 13 bases. J gave up 2 bases and V 6 bases, and 17 bases lay outside the gene matches. Germline V gives CDR1 MNHNS, CDR2 SASEGT. There are 20 residues in the CDR3. This CDR3 reads CASRKITGLAGDTATDTQYF. CDR3 DNA: TGTGCCAGCAGAAAGATAACAGGACTAGCGGGAGATACAGCCACAGATACGCAGTATTTT.

This clonotype has a count of ten or more. This chain links TRBV2 with TRBJ2-1, with 8 bases identical to TRBD2. The CDR3 length is 12 residues. Per the germline V gene, CDR1 is SNHLY and CDR2 is FYNNEI. J lost 12 bases, V lost 7 bases, and 8 bases had no gene match. CDR3 region: CASTLPRGGQFF. The CDR3 bases are TGTGCCAGCACGCTACCCCGGGGGGGGCAGTTCTTC.

The table lists this clonotype with many counts. This chain joins TRBV28 and TRBJ1-1; no clear D gene. The ends were cut back, 2 bases at V and 0 bases at J, with 4 bases in the middle. CDR3 length equals 13 residues. The germline V gene encodes CDR1 MDHEN and CDR2 SYDVKM. CDR3: CASSLVLNTEAFF. DNA of the CDR3: TGTGCCAGCAGTTTAGTCTTGAACACTGAAGCTTTCTTT.